The 8 T cell receptor beta chains given below trace back to one sample, sequenced in a study of blood T cells in healthy people across ages. Sample-barcoded 5' priming and a J-beta primer mix drove a second PCR of roughly 6 to 12 cycles. MiXCR was run by TCRdb on the 5' RACE reads, yielding one entry per CDR3 protein. In the table there are about 640,000 distinct CDR3 sequences, about 54% of which are singletons. The source material was blood. Receptors were obtained from a man aged 55 to 70 in good health.

This chain joins TRBV2 and TRBJ2-1; 7 bases agree with TRBD2. V shed 6 bases and J 0 bases; nucleotides not matched to a gene: 5. Per the germline V gene, CDR1 is SNHLY and CDR2 is FYNNEI. CDR3 length: 15 residues. CDR3 sequence: CASRVASGSYNEQFF. CDR3 coding DNA: TGTGCCAGCAGGGTAGCTAGCGGCTCCTACAATGAGCAGTTCTTC.

The chain uses TRBV20-1 and TRBJ2-3; 7 bases align to TRBD1. After removal of 6 bases from V and 4 bases from J, the junction contained 10 bases not matched to a gene. The CDR3 sequence is 14 residues long. CDR1 is DFQATT and CDR2 is SNEGSKA in the germline V gene (reference sequence). CDR3 protein: CSAAAGGRADTQYF. CDR3 DNA sequence: TGCAGTGCCGCGGCAGGGGGTCGTGCAGATACGCAGTATTTT.

The V gene is TRBV4-1, the J gene TRBJ2-2, with D tentatively TRBD1 or TRBD2 (6 bases each). Germline V gene data show CDR1 as MGHRA and CDR2 as YSYEKL. V lost 1 base and J 1 base, leaving 13 bases between the germline ends. CDR3 size: 17 residues. The CDR3 spells CASSQVEGGENTGELFF. The CDR3 DNA sequence: TGCGCCAGCAGCCAAGTGGAGGGGGGCGAGAACACCGGGGAGCTGTTTTTT.

The chain links TRBV5-1 to TRBJ2-7, with 7 bases fitting TRBD1. This CDR3 has 14 amino acids. CDR1 and CDR2 (germline): SGHRS, YFSETQ. J was trimmed by 3 bases and V by 5 bases; bases with no gene match: 8. The CDR3 nucleotides read TGCGCCAGCAGGGTCGGTGGGGACAGCTACGAGCAGTACTTC. As protein: CASRVGGDSYEQYF.

V and J are TRBV6-5 and TRBJ2-1; 10 positions match TRBD2. J was trimmed by 4 bases and V by 0 bases; bases with no gene match: 9. The CDR3 consists of 18 residues. The germline CDR1 and CDR2 sequences are MNHEY and SVGAGI. The CDR3 is CASSYSVLTAGGYNEQFF. DNA of the CDR3: TGTGCCAGCAGTTACTCGGTCTTGACAGCGGGGGGGTACAATGAGCAGTTCTTC.

This chain uses TRBV21-1 with TRBJ2-3; the table's D call, TRBD1, was not checked against the DNA. TRBV21-1 is given as a pseudogene. The CDR3 contains 16 residues. CDR3 bases: TGTGCCAGCAGCAAAGGAAAGCAGGGGCACACAGATACGCAGTATTTT. Translation gives CASSKGKQGHTDTQYF.

J is TRBJ2-1 and V is TRBV7-9; 7 bases agree with TRBD2. V lost 5 bases and J lost 10; bases outside the gene matches: 11. Germline assignment: CDR1 SEHNR and CDR2 FQNEAQ (reference sequence). The CDR3 length is 14 residues. CDR3 in amino acids: CASSPLGGSYEQFF. The CDR3 bases are TGTGCCAGCAGCCCCTTGGGGGGGTCGTACGAGCAGTTCTTC.

Regarding this clonotype: This could be a read error, since a much larger clone is one nucleotide away. This chain links TRBV11-2 with TRBJ2-2; D gene ambiguous. V shed 2 bases and J shed 2 bases, with 9 bases lying between them. This CDR3 is 15 amino acids long. Germline CDR1 is SGHAT and CDR2 is FQNNGV. For the CDR3, the DNA is TGTGCCAGCAGCTTACCCGATTTTAACACCGGGGAGCTGTTTTTT. This sequence encodes CASSLPDFNTGELFF. The full variable domain, in which reference TRBV11-2 and TRBJ2-2 provide the parts outside the CDR3, is EAGVAQSPRYKIIEKRQSVAFWCNPISGHATLYWYQQILGQGPKLLIQFQNNGVVDDSQLPKDRFSAERLKGVDSTLKIQPAKLEDSAVYLCASSLPDFNTGELFFGEGSRLTVL.